This T cell receptor beta chain was observed in a study of blood T cell repertoires in COVID-19 (dated by TCRdb to 2020 to 2022). About the study as a whole: Collaborator samples came from the United States, Italy and Spain and covered acute and convalescent phases of COVID-19. The prospective study material was composed of cDNA or gDNA derived from T cells, B-cell-depleted T cells, or PBMCs. Deeply sampled blood TCRbeta repertoires from subjects exposed to, actively infected with, or recovered from COVID-19 were included in the dataset. The repertoires were released in a freely available public database intended as a resource for research on the immune response to SARS-CoV-2. The samples were drawn from the first 160 participants of the ongoing ImmuneRACE study and from 1,254 subjects provided by 6 global collaborators. The sample metadata nearly always contained a de-identified subject ID, COVID-19 status, age in years and sex. Where available, HLA class I and class II types were taken from metadata supplied by the sample provider and were not determined by assay-based typing.

Only a few counts were recorded for this clone. What antigen it recognizes has not been identified. It has no much larger one-base neighbor in the sample; base qualities were not kept. TCRbeta CDR3 regions were amplified from genomic DNA using the immunoSEQ Assay, a bias-controlled multiplex PCR. Per the authors' processing: The number of nucleated cells in each sample was estimated from the amplification of reference gene primers within the assay. To quantify the absolute abundance of each unique TCRbeta CDR3 rearrangement, sequence reads were collapsed and filtered. For each sample, productive Simpson clonality was calculated as the square root of Simpson's diversity index over productive rearrangements. TCRdb obtained this table from immuneACCESS and retained in-frame rearrangements with V and J assigned. These tables miss some clones; where compared with another copy, unresolved V genes account for less than half of the shortfall, and the remainder is unexplained. V, J and clone size are those of that table, while D and trimming were read from the DNA. In all, the sample holds about 150,000 clones, and around 90% of those were seen once. The top ten hold roughly 4% of the sample.

The collaborating institutions used their own protocols to collect whole blood in K2EDTA tubes. For TCRbeta analysis, collaborators shipped samples as frozen whole blood, isolated PBMCs, or DNA extracted from either of those sample types. Results and caveats for the whole study, not just this receptor: The quantity of clinical and demographic metadata differed by source and by participant and was supplied without curation.

Cut back by 5 bases and 4 bases, the V and J ends lie 12 bases apart. The CDR3 covers 13 residues, taking in both the cysteine and the phenylalanine. Only the CDR3 portion is preserved as DNA: 39 bases, with reading frame beginning at the first base. From the germline V gene, CDR1 is MNHEY and CDR2 is SVGAGI. The source is a woman aged 55-75 years with active or convalescent COVID-19. Here the chain combines TRBV6-5 and TRBJ2-7, with TRBD2 tentatively as D gene (6 bases match). The material sequenced was peripheral blood. The CDR3 sequence is CASSREIVYEQYF. The nucleotide sequence is given as TGTGCCAGCAGTCGGGAGATAGTATACGAGCAGTACTTC.